The T cell receptor beta chain described here comes from a study of blood T cell repertoires in COVID-19. Study overall: Acute-phase and convalescent COVID-19 samples originated in the United States, Italy and Spain.

Produced via immunoSEQ multiplex PCR; TCRdb's table is partial and in-frame only. The repertoire has under 200,000 clones, roughly nine tenths of them found once; the top ten carry about a quarter. The ends were cut back, 5 bases at V and 6 bases at J, with 17 bases in the middle. The CDR3 runs 15 residues. Germline CDR1 is MNHEY and CDR2 is SMNVEV (reference sequence). The chain has TRBV27 and TRBJ1-5, with D perhaps TRBD1 (6 bases). The TCR originated in a man aged 55-75 years with acute or convalescent COVID-19. Sample: peripheral blood. The CDR3 DNA reads as TGTGCCAGCAGTCTAGAGGGGGGGGCCATTCAGCCCCAGCATTTT. Protein sequence: CASSLEGGAIQPQHF.